This passage covers 21 T cell receptor beta chains from one sample sequenced in a study of long-term antiretroviral therapy in people with HIV. Survey-level immunoSEQ v3.0 assays were run. Repertoires were generated with immunoSEQ multiplex PCR, while TCRdb's copy carries only in-frame clones and drops some. The repertoire consists of 10,000 to 14,000 clones, with around 88% occurring once and the leading ten covering 15% to 25%. Material: unsorted PBMCs, obtained 0.2 years before starting antiretroviral therapy. Receptors were obtained from a woman aged 40-49 years with HIV.

This chain joins TRBV9 and TRBJ1-2; TRBD1 might be the D (5 bases). CDR1 is SGDLS and CDR2 is YYNGEE in the germline V gene. The CDR3 has 13 residues. V dropped 6 bases and J dropped 7 bases, with 16 bases sitting between them. The CDR3 spells CASKRGHVGGYTF. As DNA, the CDR3 is TGTGCCAGCAAGAGGGGCCACGTCGGTGGCTACACCTTC.

This clone was counted once. The chain carries TRBV19 and TRBJ2-1, with 9 bases fitting TRBD1. CDR1 and CDR2 from the germline V gene are LNHDA and SQIVND (reference sequence). The CDR3 runs to 15 residues. J was trimmed by 6 bases and V by 5 bases; bases with no gene match: 8. This CDR3 reads CASSAWTGAANEQFF. Here the CDR3 DNA reads TGTGCCAGTAGTGCGTGGACAGGGGCGGCCAATGAGCAGTTCTTC.

V gene TRBV18 combines with J gene TRBJ2-7, with 13 bases fitting TRBD2. The junction had 12 bases not matched to a gene; V was cut back by 2 bases and J by 5 bases. CDR3 length equals 18 residues. Per the germline V gene, CDR1 is KGHSH and CDR2 is LQKENI. The CDR3 nucleotides read TGTGCCAGCTCACCAAGCCCAGGGACTAGCGGGGCCGCCCACGAGCAGTACTTC. The encoded protein is CASSPSPGTSGAAHEQYF.

V is TRBV5-5 and J is TRBJ1-4, with D uncertain. The CDR3 has 17 amino acids. Germline lookup yields CDR1 SGHKS and CDR2 YYEKEE (reference sequence). Trimming removed 2 bases at V and 1 base at J, with 15 bases between. The CDR3 is CASSFLVRVETNEKLFF. For the CDR3, the DNA is TGTGCCAGCAGCTTCCTAGTGCGGGTAGAAACTAATGAAAAACTGTTTTTT.

The chain carries TRBV6-5 and TRBJ2-3, with a possible D match to TRBD2 (6 bases). Trimming removed 6 bases at V and 11 bases at J, with 18 bases between. The CDR3 has 13 residues. Germline loops: CDR1 MNHEY, CDR2 SVGAGI. CDR3 in amino acids: CASSRLPSDRQYF. CDR3 bases: TGTGCCAGCAGCCGCCTTCCTAGCGACCGGCAGTATTTT.

The CDR3 DNA reads as TGTGCCAGTAGATTCTTTGGGACAGGGAACACCGGGGAGCTGTTTTTT. Protein sequence: CASRFFGTGNTGELFF. The rearrangement joins TRBV19 to TRBJ2-2, with TRBD1 matching over 8 bases. V trimming: 6 bases; J trimming: 1 base; junction bases outside the gene matches: 7. There are 16 residues in the CDR3. Germline V CDR1 and CDR2: LNHDA, SQIVND (reference sequence). Full variable domain (outside the CDR3, taken from reference TRBV19 and TRBJ2-2): DGGITQSPKYLFRKEGQNVTLSCEQNLNHDAMYWYRQDPGQGLRLIYYSQIVNDFQKGDIAEGYSVSREKKESFPLTVTSAQKNPTAFYLCASRFFGTGNTGELFFGEGSRLTVL.

This rearrangement joins TRBV25-1 to TRBJ2-7; D possibly corresponds to TRBD2 (6 bases). Germline CDR1 and CDR2: MGHDK and SYGVNS. The V and J ends lost 3 bases and 2 bases respectively, with 17 bases between them. The CDR3 spans 16 residues. CDR3 loop: CASSDAGSVAPYEQYF. CDR3 sequence (DNA): TGTGCCAGCAGTGATGCGGGGTCAGTAGCCCCCTACGAGCAGTACTTC.

The chain is built from TRBV13 and TRBJ1-3; D remains unclear. Germline V gives CDR1 PRHDT, CDR2 FYEKMQ (reference sequence). The CDR3 consists of 16 residues. Trimming took 0 bases from V and 8 from J, leaving 17 bases between them. For the CDR3, the DNA is TGTGCCAGCAGCTTAGGTGGAGGGCCCGGAAGGGACACCATATATTTT. Translated: CASSLGGGPGRDTIYF.

The chain carries TRBV30 and TRBJ1-1; the match to TRBD1 covers 8 bases. Germline V CDR1 and CDR2: GTSNPN, SVGIG (reference sequence). The CDR3 contains 15 residues. The V gene end was trimmed by 2 bases and the J gene end by 4 bases; junction bases not matched to a gene: 9. Here the CDR3 reads CAWSFGTGRGTEAFF. In nucleotides, the CDR3 is TGTGCCTGGAGTTTTGGGACAGGCCGAGGCACTGAAGCTTTCTTT.

The chain couples TRBV18 to TRBJ2-7; tentative D call: TRBD2 (10 bases). The CDR3 loop spans 18 amino acids. Germline values: CDR1 KGHSH, CDR2 LQKENI. Trimming took 4 bases from V and 13 from J, leaving 35 bases between them. CDR3 sequence (DNA): TGTGCCAGCTCACTCAAAGCGGGAGGGGACAGGGTCCCGCACATTTCATACTTC. This codes for CASSLKAGGDRVPHISYF.

This chain connects TRBV7-2 to TRBJ2-7; D ambiguous. CDR3 size: 15 residues. Germline V gene data show CDR1 as SGHTA and CDR2 as FQGNSA. Trimming removed 0 bases from V and 3 bases from J, with 12 bases in between. CDR3 sequence: CASSLAGRMNYEQYF. Here the CDR3 DNA reads TGTGCCAGCAGCTTAGCTGGCAGGATGAACTACGAGCAGTACTTC.

This clone was seen only once. This chain connects TRBV7-2 to TRBJ1-5; the match to TRBD1 covers 7 bases. The CDR3 is 15 residues long. Germline V lookup: CDR1 SGHTA, CDR2 FQGNSA. Unmatched junction bases numbered 6, after V lost 5 bases and J lost 2 bases. CDR3 sequence (DNA): TGTGCCAGCAGCACAGGGGCCAGGGGCAATCAGCCCCAGCATTTT. Protein sequence: CASSTGARGNQPQHF.

J is TRBJ1-2 and V is TRBV6-5; D unclear. The CDR3 covers 13 residues. Germline V gene data show CDR1 as MNHEY and CDR2 as SVGAGI. V shed 2 bases and J shed 2 bases, with 6 bases lying between them. This CDR3 reads CASSYRENYGYTF. Here the CDR3 DNA reads TGTGCCAGCAGTTACAGAGAAAACTATGGCTACACCTTC.

CDR3 in DNA: TGTGCCAGCAGCGACACTTCTAGGCAGCAGTACTTC. Translating it yields CASSDTSRQQYF. V gene TRBV11-2 combines with J gene TRBJ2-7; D unresolved. V was clipped by 5 bases and J by 8 bases, with 13 bases between them. From germline, CDR1 is SGHAT and CDR2 FQNNGV. The CDR3 is made up of 12 amino acids.

The DNA for the CDR3 is TGTGCCTGGAGTGTAGGGGCGGGGGAGGATGAGCAGTTCTTC. It specifies CAWSVGAGEDEQFF. The chain carries TRBV30 and TRBJ2-1; TRBD2 aligns across 7 bases. The CDR3 consists of 14 residues. The J segment lost 8 bases and the V segment lost 0 bases, leaving 7 bases of the junction unmatched. Looked up from germline, CDR1 is GTSNPN and CDR2 is SVGIG (reference sequence).

The gene calls are TRBV29-1 and TRBJ1-2; 10 positions match TRBD1. The CDR3 covers 14 residues. Unmatched junction bases numbered 8, after V lost 4 bases and J lost 6 bases. Germline V gene lookup returns CDR1 SQVTM and CDR2 ANQGSEA. The CDR3 DNA reads TGCAGCGTTGCTAGGACAGGGGGTGGAAATGGCTACACCTTC. It translates to CSVARTGGGNGYTF.

The chain uses TRBV6-1 and TRBJ2-7, with D perhaps TRBD1 (6 bases). Germline values: CDR1 MNHNS, CDR2 SASEGT. The CDR3 is 14 amino acids. The V gene lost 2 bases and the J gene lost 0 bases, with 8 bases spanning the gap. The CDR3 sequence: CASSERGSSYEQYF. In DNA, the CDR3 is TGTGCCAGCAGTGAAAGGGGGAGCTCCTACGAGCAGTACTTC.

This sequence joins TRBV19 and TRBJ1-5; a weak D match, TRBD1 (5 bases). This CDR3 contains 15 residues. Germline CDR1 is LNHDA and CDR2 is SQIVND (reference sequence). V lost 2 bases and J lost 4, with 12 bases in between. The CDR3 coding sequence is TGTGCCAGTAGTATAACGTCGACAGCAAATCAGCCCCAGCATTTT. Translation gives CASSITSTANQPQHF.

The chain uses TRBV5-5 and TRBJ2-6, with 11 bases lining up with TRBD1. Germline values: CDR1 SGHKS, CDR2 YYEKEE (reference sequence). Trimming cost V 4 bases and J 2 bases; bases outside gene matches: 5. This CDR3 region has 17 residues. Here the CDR3 DNA reads TGTGCCAGCAGCGTCGGACAGGGGGCCGCTGGGGCCAACGTCCTGACTTTC. This codes for CASSVGQGAAGANVLTF. The variable domain in full, with the rest retrieved from reference TRBV5-5 and TRBJ2-6, is DAGVTQSPTHLIKTRGQQVTLRCSPISGHKSVSWYQQVLGQGPQFIFQYYEKEERGRGNFPDRFSARQFPNYSSELNVNALLLGDSALYLCASSVGQGAAGANVLTFGAGSRLTVL.

This clone was observed a handful of times. CDR3 loop: CATRLQGNTGELFF. CDR3 bases: TGTGCCACCAGGTTACAGGGGAACACCGGGGAGCTGTTTTTT. V usage is TRBV15 and J usage is TRBJ2-2; perhaps TRBD1 as D (6 bases). This CDR3 is 14 amino acids long. The germline V gene has CDR1 LNHNV and CDR2 YYDKDF (reference sequence). Trimming cost V 6 bases and J 1 base, with 9 bases left between them.

The chain employs TRBV18 and TRBJ1-1; D gene ambiguous. The CDR3 runs to 15 residues. Germline V gene lookup returns CDR1 KGHSH and CDR2 LQKENI. Deletions cut 0 bases from V and 0 bases from J, with 8 bases between. The CDR3 bases are TGTGCCAGCTCACCACCGACTCGGATGAACACTGAAGCTTTCTTT. Translating gives CASSPPTRMNTEAFF. The full variable domain, completed using reference TRBV18 and TRBJ1-1, is NAGVMQNPRHLVRRRGQEARLRCSPMKGHSHVYWYRQLPEEGLKFMVYLQKENIIDESGMPKERFSAEFPKEGPSILRIQQVVRGDSAAYFCASSPPTRMNTEAFFGQGTRLTVV.